The clone carrying this TCR beta chain occurred many times. This sample stems from a study of kidney transplant recipient with SARS-CoV-2 infection. The germline V and J ends were trimmed by 5 bases and 5 bases, with 10 bases remaining between them. In germline, CDR1 is SGHTA, CDR2 FQGTGA. The CDR3 has 13 amino acids. TCRdb called the reads again in MiXCR, with one record for every CDR3 protein. The repertoire holds fewer than 250,000 distinct CDR3 sequences, with 29% as singletons. The chain is built from TRBV7-3 and TRBJ2-1, with D maybe TRBD2 (6 bases). The source of this sequence is a young adult male patient who had COVID-19 and was a kidney transplant recipient. Some T cells may be transferred from the graft donor. The sequencing used a blood sample, collected at baseline and on day 111 from a kidney transplant recipient. The CDR3 DNA sequence: TGTGCCAGCAGCCAAGGACTAAACAATGAGCAGTTCTTC. Translation gives CASSQGLNNEQFF.